The 30 T cell receptor beta chains below all came from one sample that was sequenced in a study of T cell responses to AZD1222 COVID-19 vaccine. The table came from immunoSEQ multiplex PCR; TCRdb's copy has only in-frame clones and leaves some out. Here the sample spans about 52,000 clones, 80% to 90% being singletons. Specimen: peripheral blood, collected 28 days after the second AZD1222 dose. The receptor set was obtained from an adult who received the AZD1222 COVID-19 vaccine.

The chain recombines TRBV28 with TRBJ1-3; TRBD1 aligns across 7 bases. There are 15 residues in the CDR3. Trimming removed 5 bases from V and 0 bases from J; junction bases left unmatched: 4. Germline V gene lookup returns CDR1 MDHEN and CDR2 SYDVKM. The CDR3 sequence is CASSRQGGSGNTIYF. The CDR3 DNA reads as TGTGCCAGCAGTCGTCAGGGGGGCTCTGGAAACACCATATATTTT. The full variable domain, completed using reference TRBV28 and TRBJ1-3, is DVKVTQSSRYLVKRTGEKVFLECVQDMDHENMFWYRQDPGLGLRLIYFSYDVKMKEKGDIPEGYSVSREKKERFSLILESASTNQTSMYLCASSRQGGSGNTIYFGEGSWLTVV.

V usage is TRBV3-1 (or the pseudogene TRBV3-2) and J usage is TRBJ1-1; no firm D call. Germline V gene lookup returns CDR1 LGHDT and CDR2 YNNKEL (reference sequence). The V gene lost 7 bases and the J gene lost 0 bases, with 9 bases spanning the gap. This CDR3 is built from 13 residues. CDR3 in amino acids: CASNGRMNTEAFF. The CDR3 bases are TGTGCCAGCAACGGCCGTATGAACACTGAAGCTTTCTTT.

The gene calls are TRBV29-1 and TRBJ2-7; D is unclear. The germline V and J ends were trimmed by 4 bases and 0 bases, with 4 bases remaining between them. The CDR3 has 11 amino acids. The V gene's germline CDR1 is SQVTM and CDR2 ANQGSEA. The DNA of the CDR3 is TGCAGCGTTGTAGCCTCCTACGAGCAGTACTTC. Protein sequence: CSVVASYEQYF.

V usage is TRBV7-6 and J usage is TRBJ1-2; 7 bases are shared with TRBD1. CDR1 and CDR2 (germline): SGHVS, FNYEAQ. CDR3 size: 14 residues. The ends lost 5 bases at V and 4 bases at J; junction bases unmatched: 7. The CDR3: CASSRGQEPYGYTF. CDR3 in DNA: TGTGCCAGCAGCCGAGGACAGGAGCCCTATGGCTACACCTTC.

The rearrangement uses TRBV5-8 and TRBJ2-5; 9 bases fit TRBD2. V shed 4 bases, J shed 5 bases, and the junction held 9 bases outside the gene matches. CDR3 size: 15 residues. Germline V gene sequence: CDR1 SGHTS, CDR2 YDEGEE. The CDR3 nucleotides read TGTGCCAGCAGCAGTTTAGCGGGAGCTAGGGAGACCCAGTACTTC. Protein: CASSSLAGARETQYF.

The chain carries TRBV6-5 and TRBJ1-5, with D unresolved. Trimming cost V 5 bases and J 7 bases, with 15 bases left between them. The CDR3 is 14 residues long. Germline-derived CDR1 and CDR2 are MNHEY and SVGAGI. CDR3 residues: CASSPNGLEQPQHF. As DNA, the CDR3 is TGTGCCAGCAGTCCCAACGGCCTCGAACAGCCCCAGCATTTT.

This clone was counted a few times. The chain uses TRBV2 and TRBJ2-3; D remains unclear. Between the trimmed V and J ends, which lost 7 bases and 0 bases, there was a span of 8 bases. Germline V gene data show CDR1 as SNHLY and CDR2 as FYNNEI. This CDR3 has 13 amino acids. In DNA form, the CDR3 reads TGTGCCAGCATTTACAGTAGCACAGATACGCAGTATTTT. Its protein is CASIYSSTDTQYF. Drawing the rest from reference TRBV2 and TRBJ2-3, the complete variable domain is EPEVTQTPSHQVTQMGQEVILRCVPISNHLYFYWYRQILGQKVEFLVSFYNNEISEKSEIFDDQFSVERPDGSNFTLKIRSTKLEDSAMYFCASIYSSTDTQYFGPGTRLTVL.

V is TRBV28 and J is TRBJ1-1; 11 nucleotides agree with TRBD1. The V segment lost 4 bases and the J segment 5 bases; nucleotides outside the gene matches: 6. The CDR3 contains 15 residues. Germline CDR1 is MDHEN and CDR2 is SYDVKM. The CDR3 spells CASSSGQGAGTEAFF. The DNA of the CDR3 is TGTGCCAGCAGTTCCGGACAGGGGGCGGGGACTGAAGCTTTCTTT.

This chain uses TRBV5-1 with TRBJ2-5; D is ambiguous. V was shortened by 3 bases and J by 5 bases, with 23 bases between the two germline ends. CDR1 is SGHRS, CDR2 YFSETQ, per germline. This CDR3 contains 17 residues. CDR3 sequence reads: CASSSTLGSGGEETQYF. The CDR3 nucleotides are TGCGCCAGCAGCTCCACCCTCGGGTCGGGTGGCGAGGAGACCCAGTACTTC.

For this clone: The junction shows a germline mismatch at one end, possibly a read error. The chain joins TRBV2 to TRBJ1-4; possibly TRBD1 for D (5 bases). The CDR3 has 13 residues. CDR1 is SNHLY, CDR2 FYNNEI, per germline. The CDR3 nucleotides are TGTGCCAGCCGTGAACAGGCCGGGGAAAAACTGTTTTTT. This gives the protein CASREQAGEKLFF.

The chain combines TRBV24-1 with TRBJ1-5; no reliable D call. CDR3 length: 14 amino acids. The germline V gene has CDR1 KGHDR and CDR2 SFDVKD. The ends were cut back, 1 base at V and 5 bases at J, with 8 bases in the middle. CDR3 coding DNA: TGTGCCACCAGTGATTTTACAGCCTATCAGCCCCAGCATTTT. This translates into CATSDFTAYQPQHF.

The CDR3 sequence is CASSPRTVRTGELFF. The CDR3 DNA is TGTGCCAGCAGTCCTCGGACGGTGAGGACCGGGGAGCTGTTTTTT. V and J are TRBV27 and TRBJ2-2; D unclear. The CDR3 sequence is 15 residues long. Per germline, CDR1 MNHEY and CDR2 SMNVEV (reference sequence). Trimming shortened V by 5 bases and J by 5 bases, and 15 bases separated the two germline ends.

The chain joins TRBV4-1 to TRBJ2-5; D uncertain. The V gene's germline CDR1 is MGHRA and CDR2 YSYEKL. There are 13 residues in the CDR3. Trimming pared 1 base from V and 1 base from J, leaving 4 bases between. CDR3 DNA sequence: TGCGCCAGCAGCCAAGCACCCCAAGAGACCCAGTACTTC. This gives the protein CASSQAPQETQYF.

The DNA of the CDR3 is TGCGCCAGCAGCTTGATCGGACAGTACACTGAAGCTTTCTTT. Translation: CASSLIGQYTEAFF. This sequence joins TRBV5-1 and TRBJ1-1; D perhaps matches TRBD1 (6 bases). The germline V gene encodes CDR1 SGHRS and CDR2 YFSETQ. The V end was cut by 1 base, the J end by 3 bases, with 10 bases between. The CDR3 consists of 14 residues. The entire variable domain, with the rest obtained from reference TRBV5-1 and TRBJ1-1, is as follows: KAGVTQTPRYLIKTRGQQVTLSCSPISGHRSVSWYQQTPGQGLQFLFEYFSETQRNKGNFPGRFSGRQFSNSRSEMNVSTLELGDSALYLCASSLIGQYTEAFFGQGTRLTVV.

This chain joins TRBV6-6 and TRBJ2-1; D may correspond to TRBD1 or TRBD2 (5 bases each). The V and J ends lost 6 bases and 3 bases respectively, with 12 bases between them. Per the germline V gene, CDR1 is MNHNY and CDR2 is SVGAGI (reference sequence). This CDR3 is built from 14 residues. Here the CDR3 reads CASRGVWGYNEQFF. The CDR3 DNA sequence: TGTGCCAGCAGGGGGGTATGGGGCTACAATGAGCAGTTCTTC.

This chain links TRBV19 with TRBJ2-3; TRBD1 is a possible D gene (6 bases). CDR3 length: 14 amino acids. The germline V gene has CDR1 LNHDA and CDR2 SQIVND (reference sequence). Trimming took 2 bases from V and 6 from J, leaving 12 bases between them. CDR3 DNA sequence: TGTGCCAGTAGTATACTTCAGGGGTCTGATACGCAGTATTTT. Protein sequence: CASSILQGSDTQYF. Using reference TRBV19 and TRBJ2-3 for the parts outside the CDR3, the full variable domain is DGGITQSPKYLFRKEGQNVTLSCEQNLNHDAMYWYRQDPGQGLRLIYYSQIVNDFQKGDIAEGYSVSREKKESFPLTVTSAQKNPTAFYLCASSILQGSDTQYFGPGTRLTVL.

The CDR3 loop is CASSPSGVPYEQYF. Written as DNA, the CDR3 is TGTGCCAGCAGTCCCAGCGGGGTTCCCTACGAGCAGTACTTC. The V and J genes are TRBV27 and TRBJ2-7; TRBD2 matches 7 bases. Trimming removed 5 bases from V and 2 bases from J; junction bases left unmatched: 6. CDR1 and CDR2 (germline): MNHEY, SMNVEV (reference sequence). This CDR3 contains 14 residues.

This chain links TRBV6-2 or TRBV6-3 with TRBJ2-5; unclear D gene. Germline CDR1 MNHEY, CDR2 SVGEGT. Trimming stripped 2 bases from V and 2 bases from J, with 6 bases between. CDR3 length: 13 amino acids. CDR3 DNA sequence: TGTGCCAGCAGTTACGGCCGGCAAGAGACCCAGTACTTC. This sequence encodes CASSYGRQETQYF.

This sequence joins TRBV19 and TRBJ2-3; maybe TRBD2 (6 bases). Trimming cost V 7 bases and J 0 bases, with 17 bases left between them. This CDR3 has 16 residues. The V gene's germline CDR1 is LNHDA and CDR2 SQIVND (reference sequence). This CDR3 is CASTKGPGTSTDTQYF. DNA of the CDR3: TGTGCCAGTACCAAAGGGCCCGGGACTAGCACAGATACGCAGTATTTT.

This chain uses TRBV11-2 with TRBJ2-1, with no clear D. V was pared by 1 base and J by 4 bases, with 5 bases between. This CDR3 contains 13 residues. Per germline, CDR1 SGHAT and CDR2 FQNNGV. The CDR3 sequence is CASSLGVYNEQFF. The CDR3 region has the DNA TGTGCCAGCAGCTTAGGAGTTTACAATGAGCAGTTCTTC.

The chain has TRBV4-2 and TRBJ1-2; no firm D call. The CDR3 contains 12 residues. V lost 0 bases and J lost 1, with 0 bases in between. Looked up from germline, CDR1 is LGHNA and CDR2 is YNFKEQ. CDR3 sequence (DNA): TGTGCCAGCAGCCAAGATAACTATGGCTACACCTTC. Amino acid sequence: CASSQDNYGYTF.

This clone was seen a handful of times. The chain is built from TRBV19 and TRBJ2-2; a weak D match, TRBD1 (7 bases). Germline lookup yields CDR1 LNHDA and CDR2 SQIVND (reference sequence). With 7 bases removed from V and 0 bases from J, the gap between germline ends came to 18 bases. CDR3 length: 17 residues. CDR3 loop: CASTDPGGTANTGELFF. DNA of the CDR3: TGTGCCAGTACCGACCCAGGGGGGACAGCGAACACCGGGGAGCTGTTTTTT.

V usage is TRBV6-5 and J usage is TRBJ2-5, with 11 bases fitting TRBD1. CDR3 length: 11 amino acids. Germline CDR1 reads MNHEY; CDR2 reads SVGAGI. V lost 8 bases to trimming and J lost 9 bases; unmatched junction nucleotides: 2. The CDR3 coding sequence is TGTGCCAGCGGGACAGGGGGGGCCCAGTACTTC. It specifies CASGTGGAQYF.

V usage is TRBV19 and J usage is TRBJ1-1; a possible D gene is TRBD1 (6 bases). The germline V gene encodes CDR1 LNHDA and CDR2 SQIVND (reference sequence). V lost 5 bases and J lost 1, with 11 bases in between. This CDR3 has 14 residues. The CDR3 sequence: CASSPRTANTEAFF. The CDR3 nucleotides are TGTGCCAGTAGTCCCCGGACAGCGAACACTGAAGCTTTCTTT.

The V and J genes are TRBV6-6 and TRBJ1-1; unclear D gene. CDR1 MNHNY and CDR2 SVGAGI come from the germline V gene (reference sequence). Trimming left V 6 bases short and J 10 bases short, with 24 bases between. The CDR3 extends over 15 amino acids. CDR3 sequence: CASSPYSGLYGVAFF. The CDR3 bases are TGTGCCAGCAGCCCATACTCCGGGTTGTATGGGGTAGCTTTCTTT.

The count of this clone is one. This chain joins TRBV3-1 (or the pseudogene TRBV3-2) and TRBJ1-5; 8 bases map to TRBD1. The CDR3 consists of 14 residues. J lost 6 bases, V lost 1 base, and 2 bases had no gene match. Germline-derived CDR1 and CDR2 are LGHDT and YNNKEL (reference sequence). CDR3 sequence: CASSQGTGFQPQHF. CDR3 DNA: TGTGCCAGCAGCCAAGGGACAGGGTTTCAGCCCCAGCATTTT.

V and J are TRBV6-2 or TRBV6-3 and TRBJ1-1; TRBD1 is a possible D gene (6 bases). V lost 0 bases and J 5 bases, leaving 16 bases between the germline ends. Looked up from germline, CDR1 is MNHEY and CDR2 is SVGEGT. The CDR3 has 16 amino acids. The CDR3 DNA is TGTGCCAGCAGTTACTCACCCGGGGGCCCGGAAACTGAAGCTTTCTTT. Encoded protein: CASSYSPGGPETEAFF.

The CDR3 reads CASSGGARGHLGYGYTF. The CDR3 nucleotides read TGCGCCAGCAGTGGAGGGGCAAGGGGCCACCTTGGGTATGGCTACACCTTC. The chain carries TRBV10-2 and TRBJ1-2; the D gene is possibly TRBD1 (5 bases). The V end was cut by 4 bases, the J end by 5 bases, with 23 bases between. The germline CDR1 and CDR2 sequences are WSHSY and SAAADI. There are 17 residues in the CDR3.

The chain is built from TRBV6-5 and TRBJ1-6; 12 nucleotides align to TRBD1. V was pared by 8 bases and J by 9 bases, with 8 bases of the junction left unmatched. Per germline, CDR1 MNHEY and CDR2 SVGAGI. CDR3 length: 15 residues. The CDR3 is CASRDRDRGLSPLHF. The CDR3 DNA sequence: TGTGCCAGCCGGGACCGGGACAGGGGGCTTTCACCCCTCCACTTT.

The chain combines TRBV24-1 with TRBJ1-1, with a weak D call TRBD1 (5 bases). CDR1 and CDR2 (germline): KGHDR, SFDVKD. The CDR3 totals 13 residues. V lost 9 bases and J 3 bases, leaving 13 bases between the germline ends. The CDR3 DNA reads TGTGCCACCCGTGCACAGGACTACACTGAAGCTTTCTTT. Translated, it gives CATRAQDYTEAFF.